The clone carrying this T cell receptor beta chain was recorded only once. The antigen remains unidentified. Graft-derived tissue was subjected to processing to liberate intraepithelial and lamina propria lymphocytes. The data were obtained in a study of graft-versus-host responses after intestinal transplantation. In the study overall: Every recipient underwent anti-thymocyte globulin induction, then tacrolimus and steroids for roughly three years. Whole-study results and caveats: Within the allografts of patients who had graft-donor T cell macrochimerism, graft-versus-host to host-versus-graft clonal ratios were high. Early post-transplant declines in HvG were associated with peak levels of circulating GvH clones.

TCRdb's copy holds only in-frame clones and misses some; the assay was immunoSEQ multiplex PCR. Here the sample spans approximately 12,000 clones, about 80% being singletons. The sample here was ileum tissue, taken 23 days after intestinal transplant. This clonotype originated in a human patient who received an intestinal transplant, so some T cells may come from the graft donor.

CDR3 nucleotides: TGCGCCAGCAGAACGAACAGGGACTGGAACACCGGGGAGCTGTTTTTT. It translates to CASRTNRDWNTGELFF. This chain links TRBV5-1 with TRBJ2-2; tentatively, D is TRBD1 or TRBD2 (6 bases each). This CDR3 has 16 amino acids. Trimming removed 5 bases at V and 1 base at J, with 15 bases between. CDR1 and CDR2 (germline): SGHRS, YFSETQ. The variable domain in full, with the rest retrieved from reference TRBV5-1 and TRBJ2-2, is KAGVTQTPRYLIKTRGQQVTLSCSPISGHRSVSWYQQTPGQGLQFLFEYFSETQRNKGNFPGRFSGRQFSNSRSEMNVSTLELGDSALYLCASRTNRDWNTGELFFGEGSRLTVL.